The 24 T cell receptor beta chains given below trace back to one sample, sequenced in a study of cytomegalovirus exposure and HLA in healthy donors (dated 2017 in TCRdb). Library prep was done by the immunoSEQ multiplex PCR assay. For the multiplex PCR, a mixture combining 60 forward primers for TCR Vbeta segments and 13 reverse primers for TCR Jbeta segments was used. Drawn from immuneACCESS, this table holds only the in-frame rearrangements with V and J called that TCRdb kept. Clones are partly lost; checked studies trace under half to an unresolved V gene and leave the rest unexplained. The sample table lists approximately 200,000 clones, roughly 80% of them with a count of one. About 3% of the sample is held by the ten biggest clonotypes. Material: PBMCs. These receptors were taken from a woman under 40 in good health and CMV-seropositive.

This chain links TRBV6-1 with TRBJ2-3, with 7 bases aligning to TRBD2. This CDR3 has 16 amino acids. J lost 2 bases, V lost 4 bases, and 9 bases had no gene match. Germline lookup yields CDR1 MNHNS and CDR2 SASEGT. CDR3 amino acids: CASSARSSGSTDTQYF. For the CDR3, the DNA is TGTGCCAGCAGTGCGCGCTCTAGCGGCTCCACAGATACGCAGTATTTT.

The chain couples TRBV4-2 to TRBJ1-4; the match to TRBD1 covers 10 bases. Germline values: CDR1 LGHNA, CDR2 YNFKEQ. CDR3 size: 17 residues. V shed 1 base, J shed 5 bases, and the junction held 7 bases outside the gene matches. CDR3 bases: TGTGCCAGCAGCCAAGGAGGGACAGGGGCCCTAAATGAAAAACTGTTTTTT. Translating gives CASSQGGTGALNEKLFF.

This clone was seen a few times. The chain uses TRBV27 and TRBJ2-2; no reliable D call. V was shortened by 6 bases and J by 5 bases, with 13 bases between the two germline ends. CDR1 is MNHEY and CDR2 is SMNVEV in the germline V gene (reference sequence). The CDR3 covers 14 residues. The CDR3 spells CASRVSLYTGELFF. CDR3 coding DNA: TGTGCCAGCAGAGTCTCACTATATACCGGGGAGCTGTTTTTT.

The chain recombines TRBV7-6 with TRBJ2-2, with D possibly being TRBD2 (6 bases). The CDR3 extends over 20 amino acids. The germline CDR1 and CDR2 sequences are SGHVS and FNYEAQ. V dropped 5 bases and J dropped 4 bases, with 29 bases sitting between them. The CDR3 sequence is CASSRPGPQAGTGLTGELFF. The CDR3, as DNA: TGTGCCAGCAGCCGACCGGGGCCACAAGCCGGGACTGGTCTCACCGGGGAGCTGTTTTTT.

This clone was observed a handful of times. The chain carries TRBV14 and TRBJ2-3; 7 bases agree with TRBD1. Germline assignment: CDR1 SGHDN and CDR2 FVKESK. V lost 3 bases to trimming and J lost 2 bases; unmatched junction nucleotides: 5. This CDR3 spans 15 amino acids. The CDR3 loop is CASSHQGVVTDTQYF. The DNA for the CDR3 is TGTGCCAGCAGCCACCAGGGGGTTGTCACAGATACGCAGTATTTT.

The chain uses TRBV2 and TRBJ2-7, with TRBD1 matching 9 bases. Per the germline V gene, CDR1 is SNHLY and CDR2 is FYNNEI. The CDR3 sequence is 14 residues long. Trimming cost V 7 bases and J 3 bases; bases outside gene matches: 7. The CDR3 DNA reads as TGTGCCAGCACGATTAGGGGACAGGGCTACGAGCAGTACTTC. Its protein is CASTIRGQGYEQYF.

The rearrangement joins TRBV19 to TRBJ2-7; 9 bases line up with TRBD2. Trimming took 3 bases from V and 4 from J; bases not matched to a gene: 1. Germline CDR1 reads LNHDA; CDR2 reads SQIVND (reference sequence). The CDR3 spans 13 residues. The CDR3 DNA sequence: TGTGCCAGTAGTATGACTAGCGGATACGAGCAGTACTTC. Protein product: CASSMTSGYEQYF.

The V gene is TRBV5-1, the J gene TRBJ2-3; 9 nucleotides line up with TRBD1. The germline V gene encodes CDR1 SGHRS and CDR2 YFSETQ. The CDR3 has 16 residues. V lost 1 base and J lost 2; bases outside the gene matches: 5. The CDR3 loop reads CASSLRTGANTDTQYF. The CDR3 nucleotides are TGCGCCAGCAGCTTGAGGACAGGGGCAAACACAGATACGCAGTATTTT.

The chain employs TRBV18 and TRBJ2-3; D call uncertain. This CDR3 is 12 amino acids long. Trimming took 5 bases from V and 6 from J, leaving 9 bases between them. CDR1 is KGHSH, CDR2 LQKENI, per germline. The chain's CDR3 is CASSNLQDTQYF. In nucleotides, the CDR3 is TGTGCCAGCTCAAATTTGCAGGATACGCAGTATTTT.

The chain employs TRBV5-5 and TRBJ2-7; a weak D match, TRBD1 (6 bases). Germline loops: CDR1 SGHKS, CDR2 YYEKEE (reference sequence). There are 15 residues in the CDR3. The germline V and J ends were trimmed by 2 bases and 3 bases, with 15 bases remaining between them. CDR3 loop: CASSFPAGTSYEQYF. The DNA of the CDR3 is TGTGCCAGCAGCTTCCCCGCCGGGACAAGCTACGAGCAGTACTTC.

This clone was detected a few times. The chain recombines TRBV6-6 with TRBJ2-7; 11 nucleotides match TRBD2. CDR3 length equals 14 residues. Trimming took 6 bases from V and 4 from J; bases not matched to a gene: 5. Germline loops: CDR1 MNHNY, CDR2 SVGAGI (reference sequence). DNA for the CDR3: TGTGCCAGCAGACTAGCGGGAGTTAAGTACGAGCAGTACTTC. Translated: CASRLAGVKYEQYF.

The V gene is TRBV2, the J gene TRBJ2-7; TRBD1 matches at 7 bases. The V and J ends lost 6 bases and 0 bases, in that order; junction bases with no gene match: 11. Germline V gene lookup returns CDR1 SNHLY and CDR2 FYNNEI. CDR3 length: 16 residues. CDR3 residues: CASRPSTGAFSYEQYF. The DNA of the CDR3 is TGTGCCAGCAGGCCCAGCACAGGGGCGTTCTCCTACGAGCAGTACTTC.

This sequence joins TRBV4-1 and TRBJ1-5; D ambiguous. The ends were cut back, 1 base at V and 7 bases at J, with 14 bases in the middle. Germline values: CDR1 MGHRA, CDR2 YSYEKL. There are 15 residues in the CDR3. As DNA, the CDR3 is TGCGCCAGCAGCCAAGGACAAGCATCGGGGCAGCCCCAGCATTTT. Protein sequence: CASSQGQASGQPQHF.

A remark on this clone: The germline gene is not matched at one end of the junction; a read error may be the cause. Distinct nucleotide sequences in the sample also encode this CDR3. The rearrangement links TRBV13 to TRBJ2-7; 7 positions agree with TRBD2. The CDR3 has 16 residues. Germline lookup yields CDR1 PRHDT and CDR2 FYEKMQ (reference sequence). For the CDR3, the DNA is TGTGCCAGCAGCCTTCATACCGGGACTATCTCCTACGAACAGTACTTC. Translation gives CASSLHTGTISYEQYF.

The rearrangement uses TRBV5-1 and TRBJ1-6; possibly TRBD1 for D (5 bases). Germline V gene sequence: CDR1 SGHRS, CDR2 YFSETQ. The V gene lost 0 bases and the J gene lost 7 bases, with 5 bases spanning the gap. CDR3 length: 13 amino acids. Here the CDR3 reads CASSLEGNSPLHF. The CDR3 region has the DNA TGCGCCAGCAGCTTGGAGGGGAATTCACCCCTCCACTTT.

CDR3 sequence reads: CASSDSPGAQETQYF. DNA of the CDR3: TGTGCCAGCAGTGACTCGCCAGGGGCCCAAGAGACCCAGTACTTC. The chain has TRBV6-4 and TRBJ2-5; maybe TRBD1 (6 bases). Trimming removed 0 bases at V and 1 base at J, with 9 bases between. CDR1 is MRHNA and CDR2 is SNTAGT in the germline V gene. This CDR3 is 15 amino acids long.

The chain employs TRBV5-5 and TRBJ2-1; 9 bases fit TRBD2. This CDR3 spans 14 amino acids. The V and J ends lost 4 bases and 6 bases, in that order; junction bases with no gene match: 5. The germline V gene encodes CDR1 SGHKS and CDR2 YYEKEE (reference sequence). The CDR3 coding sequence is TGTGCCAGCAGCGGCCTGACTAGCGGCAATGAGCAGTTCTTC. It encodes CASSGLTSGNEQFF.

This clone was observed a single time. This rearrangement joins TRBV6-5 to TRBJ1-6, with unresolved D. Trimming removed 8 bases from V and 5 bases from J, with 10 bases in between. The germline CDR1 and CDR2 sequences are MNHEY and SVGAGI. The CDR3 covers 13 residues. CDR3 region: CASRFGNNSPLHF. Here the CDR3 DNA reads TGTGCCAGCCGATTCGGGAATAATTCACCCCTCCACTTT.

The chain carries TRBV28 and TRBJ1-5, with 7 bases fitting TRBD1. The CDR3 length is 16 residues. V was pared by 5 bases and J by 3 bases, with 10 bases of the junction left unmatched. CDR1 MDHEN and CDR2 SYDVKM come from the germline V gene. CDR3 coding DNA: TGTGCCAGCAGTCCCCGGGACAGCGAACTCAATCAGCCCCAGCATTTT. It yields the protein CASSPRDSELNQPQHF.

The chain is built from TRBV27 and TRBJ2-3, with D perhaps TRBD2 (6 bases). Trimming pared 3 bases from V and 3 bases from J, leaving 10 bases between. This CDR3 has 14 amino acids. Per the germline V gene, CDR1 is MNHEY and CDR2 is SMNVEV (reference sequence). CDR3 loop: CASSFVAGTDTQYF. CDR3 coding DNA: TGTGCCAGCAGTTTCGTGGCGGGGACAGATACGCAGTATTTT.

The chain uses TRBV13 and TRBJ1-1; 9 bases match TRBD1. The CDR3 loop spans 16 amino acids. Germline CDR1 and CDR2: PRHDT and FYEKMQ (reference sequence). V shed 4 bases and J 0 bases; nucleotides not matched to a gene: 6. The CDR3 spells CASSSNRGPMNTEAFF. DNA for the CDR3: TGTGCCAGCAGCTCCAACAGGGGGCCGATGAACACTGAAGCTTTCTTT.

The rearrangement joins TRBV19 to TRBJ1-1; D uncertain. Trimming took off 1 base at V and 3 bases at J, with 6 bases between the two ends. Germline V gene lookup returns CDR1 LNHDA and CDR2 SQIVND (reference sequence). The length of the CDR3 is 13 residues. CDR3: CASSIVTYTEAFF. CDR3 nucleotide sequence: TGTGCCAGTAGTATAGTAACATACACTGAAGCTTTCTTT.

The chain has TRBV11-3 and TRBJ2-5, with 9 bases lining up with TRBD1. The DNA end lines up better with TRBJ2-7; the J call may be wrong. The germline V gene has CDR1 SGHNT and CDR2 YENEEA. CDR3 length: 17 residues. The CDR3 here is CASSPGQGFAGFYEQYF. CDR3 in DNA: TGTGCCAGCAGCCCGGGACAGGGTTTTGCGGGGTTCTACGAGCAGTACTTC.

This clone has more than one count but fewer than ten. The chain links TRBV25-1 to TRBJ1-2; TRBD1 matches at 8 bases. This CDR3 is built from 18 residues. V lost 5 bases to trimming and J lost 2 bases; unmatched junction nucleotides: 16. Germline values: CDR1 MGHDK, CDR2 SYGVNS. CDR3 protein: CASSPRAGRTGSNYGYTF. In DNA, the CDR3 is TGTGCCAGCAGTCCTCGAGCGGGTAGGACAGGGTCCAACTATGGCTACACCTTC.